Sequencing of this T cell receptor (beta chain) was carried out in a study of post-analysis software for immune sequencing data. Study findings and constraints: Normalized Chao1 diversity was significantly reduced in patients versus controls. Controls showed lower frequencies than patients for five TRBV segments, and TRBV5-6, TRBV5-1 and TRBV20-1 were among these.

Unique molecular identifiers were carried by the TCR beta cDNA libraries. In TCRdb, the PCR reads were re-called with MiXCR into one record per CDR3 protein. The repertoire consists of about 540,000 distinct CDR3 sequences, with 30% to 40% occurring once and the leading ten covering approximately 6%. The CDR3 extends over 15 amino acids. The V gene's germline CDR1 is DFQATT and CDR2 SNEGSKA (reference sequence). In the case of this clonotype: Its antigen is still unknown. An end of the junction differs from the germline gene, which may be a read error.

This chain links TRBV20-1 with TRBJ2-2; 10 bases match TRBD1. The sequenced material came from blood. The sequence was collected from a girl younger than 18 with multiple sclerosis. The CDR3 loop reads CSARAGGQGFGERFF. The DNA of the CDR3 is TGCAGTGCTAGAGCAGGGGGACAGGGGTTCGGGGAGCGGTTTTTT.